A selection of T cell receptor beta chains follows, all from one sample in a study of response to subunit inactivated influenza vaccine. TCRdb reanalysed the RT-PCR reads using MiXCR and keeps one entry per CDR3 protein. The table has fewer than 400,000 distinct CDR3 sequences, around a fifth seen once. The sample here was PBMCs from blood, taken about 20 months after vaccination. The receptor source for this set is a man aged 45 to 75 who received an inactivated influenza vaccine. The CDR3 runs from the conserved cysteine through the conserved F or W. A D gene is named only where the DNA matches it firmly. Clone size is stated in some rows and not others, as once, few, many or a class when expanded.

V,J,D,length,size,DNA,CDR3
TRBV4-2,TRBJ1-2,NA,14,NA,TGTGCCAGCAGCCAAGATTTAAGAGACTATGGCTACACCTTC,CASSQDLRDYGYTF
TRBV20-1,TRBJ2-4,TRBD2,13,NA,TGCAGTGCGCCGAGCGGGGGGGCCGCCATTCAGTACTTC,CSAPSGGAAIQYF
TRBV20-1,TRBJ2-3,NA,14,NA,TGCAGTGCTAGAGATACTACTAGCACAGATACGCGGTATTTT,CSARDTTSTDTRYF
TRBV6-1,TRBJ1-2,TRBD1,15,few,TGTGCCAGCTCCGGCGGACAGGGTGCCCCCTATGGCTACACCTTC,CASSGGQGAPYGYTF
TRBV6-5,TRBJ1-2,NA,14,few,TGTGCCAGCAGTTATGGGGCAGGGAGTAATGGCTACACCTTC,CASSYGAGSNGYTF
TRBV7-2,TRBJ1-6,TRBD1,15,NA,TGTGCCAGCAGCCCTCAGGGGACAGGGTTTTCACCCCTCCACTTT,CASSPQGTGFSPLHF
TRBV11-2,TRBJ1-3,NA,13,few,TGTGCCAGCAGCTTAGATGCACGGGGCACCATATATTTT,CASSLDARGTIYF
TRBV2,TRBJ1-3,NA,14,many,TGTGCCAGCAGTGAAAACTGGGCCGGAAACACCATATATTTT,CASSENWAGNTIYF
TRBV5-5,TRBJ2-3,TRBD1,15,many,TGTGCCAGCAGCCCCTGGACAGGGGGCACAGATACGCAGTATTTT,CASSPWTGGTDTQYF
TRBV4-2,TRBJ1-5,TRBD1,14,many,TGTGCCAGCAGCGGCGGGACAGGTAATCAGCCCCAGCATTTT,CASSGGTGNQPQHF
TRBV3-1,TRBJ2-5,NA,17,few,TGTGCCAGCAGCCAAGATTTGCTGACAGCTATCCAAGAGACCCAGTACTTC,CASSQDLLTAIQETQYF
TRBV24-1,TRBJ2-1,TRBD2,19,NA,TGTGCCACCAGTGATCCCGGGACTAGCGGGCATATTAAGAGAGATGAGCAGTTCTTC,CATSDPGTSGHIKRDEQFF